The 8 T cell receptor beta chains in this list originate from one sample, sequenced in a study of cytomegalovirus exposure and HLA in healthy donors. Primers included in the PCR were 60 Vbeta and 13 Jbeta primers. Sequencing used immunoSEQ multiplex PCR; TCRdb keeps in-frame clones, though not all of them. The sample comprises about 200,000 clones, roughly 85% of which are singletons, and approximately 2.2% rests with the top ten. Sequenced material: PBMCs. These receptors were obtained from a woman aged 50 to 65 in good health and CMV-seronegative.

This sequence joins TRBV20-1 and TRBJ1-3; D gene uncertain. The CDR3 contains 11 residues. V was clipped by 5 bases and J by 7 bases, with 9 bases between them. Germline CDR1 reads DFQATT; CDR2 reads SNEGSKA (reference sequence). The CDR3 region is CSAGRGNTIYF. The CDR3 DNA is TGCAGTGCTGGACGGGGTAACACCATATATTTT.

This rearrangement joins TRBV2 to TRBJ1-5; D perhaps matches TRBD1 (5 bases). CDR1 and CDR2 from the germline V gene are SNHLY and FYNNEI. The CDR3 has 11 residues. The V and J ends lost 11 bases and 4 bases respectively, with 9 bases between them. CDR3 nucleotide sequence: TGTGCCGCGGGGGGAAATCAGCCCCAGCATTTT. It codes for CAAGGNQPQHF.

The V and J genes are TRBV5-1 and TRBJ2-7, with a weak D call TRBD2 (6 bases). This CDR3 is 14 amino acids long. In germline, CDR1 is SGHRS, CDR2 YFSETQ. The germline V and J ends were trimmed by 2 bases and 0 bases, with 9 bases remaining between them. The CDR3 region has the DNA TGCGCCAGCAGCTTCGGGCGGGACTCCTACGAGCAGTACTTC. This sequence encodes CASSFGRDSYEQYF.

V is TRBV4-3 and J is TRBJ2-7; 7 bases are shared with TRBD1. CDR1 and CDR2 from the germline V gene are LGHNA and YSLEER. V dropped 1 base and J dropped 7; count of bases not matched to a gene: 16. This CDR3 is 17 amino acids long. In DNA form, the CDR3 reads TGCGCCAGCAGCCAAGTGGTTTTACAGGGGAGACGTGGTGAGCAGTACTTC. It translates to CASSQVVLQGRRGEQYF.

The rearrangement uses TRBV9 and TRBJ2-6; possible D gene TRBD1, 6 bases. Germline-derived CDR1 and CDR2 are SGDLS and YYNGEE. This CDR3 region has 16 residues. V lost 0 bases, J lost 1 base, and 8 bases lay in between. This CDR3 is CASSVERGSGANVLTF. The CDR3 bases are TGTGCCAGCAGCGTAGAGAGGGGGTCTGGGGCCAACGTCCTGACTTTC.

The V and J genes are TRBV6-1 and TRBJ1-5, with 7 bases that match TRBD1. The CDR3 length is 15 residues. The V segment lost 6 bases and the J segment 3 bases; nucleotides outside the gene matches: 8. CDR1 MNHNS and CDR2 SASEGT come from the germline V gene. Here the CDR3 DNA reads TGTGCCAGCAGGACGGGACAGAGATACAATCAGCCCCAGCATTTT. Residues: CASRTGQRYNQPQHF.

This clone was counted a few times. This chain uses TRBV2 with TRBJ1-5; no reliable D call. This CDR3 comprises 16 residues. Germline V gives CDR1 SNHLY, CDR2 FYNNEI. V lost 8 bases and J lost 7, with 24 bases in between. DNA for the CDR3: TGTGCCAGCTCCCGTGCCGGGATAGAAGCCCCCCAGCCCCAGCATTTT. Translating it yields CASSRAGIEAPQPQHF. Looking up the rest from reference TRBV2 and TRBJ1-5 gives the full variable domain: EPEVTQTPSHQVTQMGQEVILRCVPISNHLYFYWYRQILGQKVEFLVSFYNNEISEKSEIFDDQFSVERPDGSNFTLKIRSTKLEDSAMYFCASSRAGIEAPQPQHFGDGTRLSIL.

This chain joins TRBV5-4 and TRBJ2-7, with 10 bases identical to TRBD2. V lost 4 bases and J lost 3; bases outside the gene matches: 4. The CDR3 consists of 14 residues. Germline V lookup: CDR1 SGHNT, CDR2 YYREEE (reference sequence). In nucleotides, the CDR3 is TGTGCCAGCAGCCATGGGACTAGCGTCTACGAGCAGTACTTC. Amino acid sequence: CASSHGTSVYEQYF. The full variable domain, in which reference TRBV5-4 and TRBJ2-7 provide the parts outside the CDR3, is ETGVTQSPTHLIKTRGQQVTLRCSSQSGHNTVSWYQQALGQGPQFIFQYYREEENGRGNFPPRFSGLQFPNYSSELNVNALELDDSALYLCASSHGTSVYEQYFGPGTRLTVT.